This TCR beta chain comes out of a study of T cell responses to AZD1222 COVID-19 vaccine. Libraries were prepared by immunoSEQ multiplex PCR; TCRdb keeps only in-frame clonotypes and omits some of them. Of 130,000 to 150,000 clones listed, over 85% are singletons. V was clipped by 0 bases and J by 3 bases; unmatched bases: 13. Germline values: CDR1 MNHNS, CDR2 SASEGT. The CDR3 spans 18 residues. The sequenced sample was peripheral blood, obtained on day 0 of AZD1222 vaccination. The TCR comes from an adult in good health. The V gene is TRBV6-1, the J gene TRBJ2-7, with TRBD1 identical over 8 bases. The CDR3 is CASSEALPGQGASYEQYF. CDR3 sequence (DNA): TGTGCCAGCAGTGAAGCGCTTCCTGGGCAGGGGGCGAGCTACGAGCAGTACTTC.